This entry concerns a single T cell receptor beta chain. This specimen comes from a study of blood T cell repertoires in COVID-19. The CDR3 loop spans 14 amino acids. The J segment lost 10 bases and the V segment lost 5 bases, leaving 5 bases of the junction unmatched. Germline CDR1 MNHEY, CDR2 SMNVEV (reference sequence). The repertoire was sequenced with immunoSEQ multiplex PCR; TCRdb's copy has only in-frame clones and lacks some. The sample contains 130,000 to 150,000 clones, roughly 84% of which appear only once. This sequence originates from a man between 60 and 70 years old with active or convalescent COVID-19. The chain carries TRBV27 and TRBJ2-1; 13 bases are a match to TRBD2. The specimen sequenced was peripheral blood. CDR3 loop: CASSPGTSGTEQFF. For the CDR3, the DNA is TGTGCCAGCAGTCCCGGGACTAGCGGGACGGAGCAGTTCTTC.